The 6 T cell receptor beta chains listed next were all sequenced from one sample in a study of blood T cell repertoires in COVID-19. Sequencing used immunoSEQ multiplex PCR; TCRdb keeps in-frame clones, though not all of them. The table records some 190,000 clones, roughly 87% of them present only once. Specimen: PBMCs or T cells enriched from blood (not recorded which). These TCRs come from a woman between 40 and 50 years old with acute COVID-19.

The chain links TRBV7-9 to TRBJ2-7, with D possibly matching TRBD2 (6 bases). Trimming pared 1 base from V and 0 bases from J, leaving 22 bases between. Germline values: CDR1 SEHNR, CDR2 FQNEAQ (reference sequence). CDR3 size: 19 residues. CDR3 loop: CASSLEGESASVSSYEQYF. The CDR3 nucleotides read TGTGCCAGCAGCTTAGAAGGGGAGTCGGCTAGCGTAAGCTCCTACGAGCAGTACTTC.

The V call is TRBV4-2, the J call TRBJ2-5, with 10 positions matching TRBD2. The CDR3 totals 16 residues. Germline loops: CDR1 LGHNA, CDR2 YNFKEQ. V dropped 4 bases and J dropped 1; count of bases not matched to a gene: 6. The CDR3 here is CASSRVLAGAQETQYF. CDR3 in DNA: TGTGCCAGCAGCCGGGTTCTAGCGGGGGCCCAAGAGACCCAGTACTTC.

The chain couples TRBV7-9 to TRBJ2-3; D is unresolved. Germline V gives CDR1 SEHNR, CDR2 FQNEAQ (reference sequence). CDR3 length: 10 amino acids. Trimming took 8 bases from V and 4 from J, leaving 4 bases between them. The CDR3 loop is CASHPDTQYF. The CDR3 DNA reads TGTGCCAGCCATCCAGATACGCAGTATTTT.

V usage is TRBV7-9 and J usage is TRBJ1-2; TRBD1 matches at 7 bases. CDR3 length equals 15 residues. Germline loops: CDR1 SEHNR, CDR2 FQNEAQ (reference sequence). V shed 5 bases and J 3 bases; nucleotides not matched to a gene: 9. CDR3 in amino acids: CASSVDRGQHYGYTF. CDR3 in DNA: TGTGCCAGCAGCGTTGACCGGGGACAGCACTATGGCTACACCTTC.

The CDR3 loop is CAISDTGTGNYGYTF. DNA of the CDR3: TGTGCCATCAGTGACACCGGGACAGGAAACTATGGCTACACCTTC. This chain connects TRBV10-3 to TRBJ1-2, with TRBD1 identical over 8 bases. After removal of 3 bases from V and 2 bases from J, the junction contained 5 bases not matched to a gene. Germline-derived CDR1 and CDR2 are ENHRY and SYGVKD. The CDR3 spans 15 residues.

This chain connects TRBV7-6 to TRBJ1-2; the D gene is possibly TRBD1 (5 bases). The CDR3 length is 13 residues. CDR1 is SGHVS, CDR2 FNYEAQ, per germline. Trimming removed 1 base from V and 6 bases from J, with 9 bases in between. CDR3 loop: CASSLDDSNGYTF. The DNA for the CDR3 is TGTGCCAGCAGCTTAGATGACAGTAATGGCTACACCTTC.